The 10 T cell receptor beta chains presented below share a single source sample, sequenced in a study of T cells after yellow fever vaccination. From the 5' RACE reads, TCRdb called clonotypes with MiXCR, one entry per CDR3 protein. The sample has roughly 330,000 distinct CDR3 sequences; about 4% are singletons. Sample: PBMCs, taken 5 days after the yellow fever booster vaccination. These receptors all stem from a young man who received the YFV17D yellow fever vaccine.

The CDR3 loop is CATSVNYGVEQFF. CDR3 sequence (DNA): TGTGCCACCAGTGTTAATTATGGTGTTGAGCAGTTCTTC. The V and J genes are TRBV24-1 and TRBJ2-1; D gene unclear. The CDR3 runs to 13 residues. Germline CDR1 and CDR2: KGHDR and SFDVKD. With 5 bases removed from V and 9 bases from J, the gap between germline ends came to 13 bases.

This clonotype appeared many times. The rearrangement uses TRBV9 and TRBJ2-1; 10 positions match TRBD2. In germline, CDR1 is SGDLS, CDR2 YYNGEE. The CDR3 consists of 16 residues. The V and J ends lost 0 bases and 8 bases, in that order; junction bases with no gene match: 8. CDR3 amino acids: CASSVAGSGGSDEQFF. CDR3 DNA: TGTGCCAGCAGCGTAGCTGGTAGCGGGGGGAGCGATGAGCAGTTCTTC.

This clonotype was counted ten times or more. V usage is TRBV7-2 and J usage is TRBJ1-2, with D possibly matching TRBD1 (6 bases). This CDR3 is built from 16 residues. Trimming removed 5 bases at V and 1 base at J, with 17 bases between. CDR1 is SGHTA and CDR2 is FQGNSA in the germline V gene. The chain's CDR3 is CASSLRTEVRNYGYTF. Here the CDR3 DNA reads TGTGCCAGCAGCCTCAGGACAGAGGTCCGTAACTATGGCTACACCTTC.

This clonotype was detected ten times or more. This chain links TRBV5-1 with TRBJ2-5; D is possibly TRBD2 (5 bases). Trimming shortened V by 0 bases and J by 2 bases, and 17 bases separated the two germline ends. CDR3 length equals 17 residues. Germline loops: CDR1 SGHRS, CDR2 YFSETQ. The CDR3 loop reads CASSLEPASIRQETQYF. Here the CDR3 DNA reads TGCGCCAGCAGCTTGGAGCCGGCTAGCATTAGACAAGAGACCCAGTACTTC. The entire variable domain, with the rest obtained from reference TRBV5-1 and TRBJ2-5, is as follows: KAGVTQTPRYLIKTRGQQVTLSCSPISGHRSVSWYQQTPGQGLQFLFEYFSETQRNKGNFPGRFSGRQFSNSRSEMNVSTLELGDSALYLCASSLEPASIRQETQYFGPGTRLLVL.

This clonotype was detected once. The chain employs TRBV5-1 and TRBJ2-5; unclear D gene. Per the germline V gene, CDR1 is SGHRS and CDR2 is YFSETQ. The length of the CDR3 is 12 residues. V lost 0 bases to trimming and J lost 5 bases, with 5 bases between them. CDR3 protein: CASSLASETQYF. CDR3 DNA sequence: TGCGCCAGCAGCTTGGCCAGCGAGACCCAGTACTTC.

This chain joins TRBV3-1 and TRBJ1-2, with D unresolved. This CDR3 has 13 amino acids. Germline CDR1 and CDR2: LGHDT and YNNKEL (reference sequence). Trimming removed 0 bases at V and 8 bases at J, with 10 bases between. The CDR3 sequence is CASSQEWRWGYTF. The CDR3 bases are TGTGCCAGCAGCCAAGAATGGCGGTGGGGCTACACCTTC.

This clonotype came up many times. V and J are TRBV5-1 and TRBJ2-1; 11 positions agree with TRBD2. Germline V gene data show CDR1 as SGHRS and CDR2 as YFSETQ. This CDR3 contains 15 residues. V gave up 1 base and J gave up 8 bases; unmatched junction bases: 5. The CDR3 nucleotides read TGCGCCAGCAGCTTGACACCGGGACTAGCGGATGAGCAGTTCTTC. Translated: CASSLTPGLADEQFF.

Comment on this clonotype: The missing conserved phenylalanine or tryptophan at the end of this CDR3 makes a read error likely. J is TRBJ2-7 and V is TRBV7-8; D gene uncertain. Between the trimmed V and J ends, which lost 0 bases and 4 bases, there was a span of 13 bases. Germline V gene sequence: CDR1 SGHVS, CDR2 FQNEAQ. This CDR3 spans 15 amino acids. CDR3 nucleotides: TGTGCCAGCAGCTTAGCTCCAGCCACCGGATACGAGCAGTACCTC. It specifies CASSLAPATGYEQYL.

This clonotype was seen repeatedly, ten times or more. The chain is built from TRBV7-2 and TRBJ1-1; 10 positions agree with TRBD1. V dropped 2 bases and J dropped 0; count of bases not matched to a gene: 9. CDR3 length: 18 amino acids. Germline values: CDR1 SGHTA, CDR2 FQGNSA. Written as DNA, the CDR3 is TGTGCCAGCAGCTTAAGGGGCGGGACAGGGGAACTGAACACTGAAGCTTTCTTT. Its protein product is CASSLRGGTGELNTEAFF.

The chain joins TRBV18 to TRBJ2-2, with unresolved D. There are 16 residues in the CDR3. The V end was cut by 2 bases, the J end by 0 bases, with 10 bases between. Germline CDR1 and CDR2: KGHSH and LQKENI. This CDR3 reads CASSPSADANTGELFF. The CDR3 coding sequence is TGTGCCAGCTCACCATCGGCAGACGCGAACACCGGGGAGCTGTTTTTT.